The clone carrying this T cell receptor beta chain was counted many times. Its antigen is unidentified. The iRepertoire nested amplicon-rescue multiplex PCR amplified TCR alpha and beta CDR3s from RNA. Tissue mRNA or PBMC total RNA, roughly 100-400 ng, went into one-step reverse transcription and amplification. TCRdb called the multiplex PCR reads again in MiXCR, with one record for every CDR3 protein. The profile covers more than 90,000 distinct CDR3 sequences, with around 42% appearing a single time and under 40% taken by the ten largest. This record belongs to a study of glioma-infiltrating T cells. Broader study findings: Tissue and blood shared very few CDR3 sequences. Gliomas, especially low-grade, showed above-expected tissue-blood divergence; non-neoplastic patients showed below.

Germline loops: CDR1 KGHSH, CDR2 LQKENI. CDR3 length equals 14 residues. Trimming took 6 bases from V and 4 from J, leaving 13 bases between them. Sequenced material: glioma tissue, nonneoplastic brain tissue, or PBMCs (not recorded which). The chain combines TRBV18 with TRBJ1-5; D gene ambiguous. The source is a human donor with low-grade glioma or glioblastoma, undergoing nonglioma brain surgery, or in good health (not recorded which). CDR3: CASSSGRENQPQHF. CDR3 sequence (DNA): TGTGCCAGCTCCTCCGGGAGGGAGAATCAGCCCCAGCATTTT.